This T cell receptor beta chain comes out of a study of OX40 agonist ivuxolimab in advanced cancers. At the level of the study: Patients achieving partial responses numbered three: one hepatocellular carcinoma case and two cutaneous melanoma cases.

Overall study findings and caveats: Expansion of clones was among the lowest in partial responders at 0.1-3.0 mg/kg. Low normalized clonal expansion also occurred in some nonresponding patients. The study found that CD8+ T cells averaged more expanded clones than CD4+.

The V segment lost 3 bases and the J segment 2 bases; nucleotides outside the gene matches: 10. This CDR3 has 17 amino acids. The germline V gene encodes CDR1 SGDLS and CDR2 YYNGEE. A few counts support this clone. Its antigen is not identified. Assay: immunoSEQ multiplex PCR; the TCRdb copy retains only in-frame clones and omits some. The sample yields roughly 40,000 clones, approximately 80% seen once. The chain recombines TRBV9 with TRBJ1-1; 10 positions match TRBD1. The sequenced sample was CD4+ or CD8+ T cells sorted from blood, obtained in a trial of the OX40 agonist ivuxolimab. This sequence was found in an adult with an advanced solid tumor such as melanoma, head and neck, liver or kidney cancer. The CDR3 DNA sequence: TGTGCCAGCAGCGACCCAGGACAGGGGGATATAAACACTGAAGCTTTCTTT. It translates to CASSDPGQGDINTEAFF.